This is a list of T cell receptor beta chains from one sample in a study of T cells in Graves' hyperthyroidism and ophthalmopathy. TCRdb reprocessed the multiplex PCR reads via MiXCR and lists one record per CDR3 protein. The sample holds around 350,000 distinct CDR3 sequences, approximately 18% seen once. Sequencing used blood. Source of these receptors: a woman aged 25 to 39 with Graves' hyperthyroidism that later progressed to Graves' ophthalmopathy. Each CDR3 is given with its conserved first and last residue. Each record gives: D gene, J gene, V gene, CDR3 protein. D genes are given only for firm matches.

>NA|TRBJ2-5|TRBV25-1
CASSDRGRSLTRDQETQYF
>TRBD2|TRBJ2-5|TRBV18
CASSPPWGAGHQETQYF
>NA|TRBJ2-1|TRBV6-6
CASSYDPRLIGDNEQFF
>TRBD2|TRBJ2-5|TRBV11-2
CASSLVRGGGTQYF
>TRBD1|TRBJ2-1|TRBV12-3/TRBV12-4
CASSTQGRSYNEQFF
>TRBD2|TRBJ2-7|TRBV5-1
CASSRVVGGMYEQYF
>TRBD1|TRBJ1-4|TRBV12-3/TRBV12-4
CASSPGTGDGEKLFF
>NA|TRBJ1-4|TRBV25-1
CASSALNDEGLNEKLFF
>NA|TRBJ1-3|TRBV28
CASSSIRMTGNTIYF
>NA|TRBJ1-5|TRBV12-3/TRBV12-4
CASSLGPGVPPQHF
>NA|TRBJ1-4|TRBV29-1
CSVVDEKLFF
>TRBD1|TRBJ2-3|TRBV30
CAGSGTGAGWFSDTQYF
>TRBD1|TRBJ1-5|TRBV28
CASSKGQGGNQPQHF
>NA|TRBJ1-1|TRBV12-3/TRBV12-4
CASSLPFRRDTEAFF
>NA|TRBJ2-5|TRBV9
CASSAQPTGEEKTQYF
>TRBD2|TRBJ2-3|TRBV9
CASSVGTSGSTDTQYF
>TRBD1|TRBJ1-2|TRBV9
CASSDTGVHYGYTF
>NA|TRBJ1-1|TRBV19
CASSPQTGHKNTEAFF
>NA|TRBJ1-3|TRBV5-1
CASSSTGTGNTIYF
>NA|TRBJ2-1|TRBV19
CASSIGRDPTYNEQFF
>NA|TRBJ2-7|TRBV14
CASSRTGGVYEQYF
>NA|TRBJ2-7|TRBV5-1
CASSLNRGTSYEQYF
>NA|TRBJ2-7|TRBV20-1
CSASYRDLPYEQYF
>NA|TRBJ1-6|TRBV30
CARNVRSGPDSPLHF
>TRBD1|TRBJ2-3|TRBV6-2/TRBV6-3
CASSYTQGNTQYF